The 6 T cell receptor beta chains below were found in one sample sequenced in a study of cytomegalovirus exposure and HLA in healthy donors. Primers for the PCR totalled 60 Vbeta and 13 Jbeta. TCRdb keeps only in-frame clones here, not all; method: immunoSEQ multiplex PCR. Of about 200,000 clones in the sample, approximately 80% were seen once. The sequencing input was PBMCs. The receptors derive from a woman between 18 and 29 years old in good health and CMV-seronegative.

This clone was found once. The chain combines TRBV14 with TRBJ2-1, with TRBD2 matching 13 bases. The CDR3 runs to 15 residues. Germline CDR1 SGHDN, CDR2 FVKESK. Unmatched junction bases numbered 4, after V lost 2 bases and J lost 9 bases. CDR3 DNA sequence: TGTGCCAGCAGCCAATCCGGGACTAGCGGGATTGAGCAGTTCTTC. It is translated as CASSQSGTSGIEQFF. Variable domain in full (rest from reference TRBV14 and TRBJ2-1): EAGVTQFPSHSVIEKGQTVTLRCDPISGHDNLYWYRRVMGKEIKFLLHFVKESKQDESGMPNNRFLAERTGGTYSTLKVQPAELEDSGVYFCASSQSGTSGIEQFFGPGTRLTVL.

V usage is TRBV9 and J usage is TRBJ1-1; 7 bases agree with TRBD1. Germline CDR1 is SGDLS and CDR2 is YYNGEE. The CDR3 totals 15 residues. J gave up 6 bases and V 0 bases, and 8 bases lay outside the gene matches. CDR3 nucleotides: TGTGCCAGCAGCGTAGTCGGTCAGGGGGATTCTGAAGCTTTCTTT. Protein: CASSVVGQGDSEAFF. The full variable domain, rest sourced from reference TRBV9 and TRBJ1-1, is DSGVTQTPKHLITATGQRVTLRCSPRSGDLSVYWYQQSLDQGLQFLIQYYNGEERAKGNILERFSAQQFPDLHSELNLSSLELGDSALYFCASSVVGQGDSEAFFGQGTRLTVV.

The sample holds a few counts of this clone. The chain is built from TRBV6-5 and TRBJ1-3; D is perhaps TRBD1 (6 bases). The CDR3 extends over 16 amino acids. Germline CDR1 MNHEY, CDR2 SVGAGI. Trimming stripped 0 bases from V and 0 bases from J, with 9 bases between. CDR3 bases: TGTGCCAGCAGTTACTCGGACAGAAGCTCTGGAAACACCATATATTTT. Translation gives CASSYSDRSSGNTIYF.

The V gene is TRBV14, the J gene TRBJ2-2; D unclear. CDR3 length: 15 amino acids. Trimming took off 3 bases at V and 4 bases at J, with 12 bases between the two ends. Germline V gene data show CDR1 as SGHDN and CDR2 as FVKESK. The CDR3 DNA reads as TGTGCCAGCAGCCACCAGGCCCCTGGCACCGGGGAGCTGTTTTTT. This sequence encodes CASSHQAPGTGELFF.

CDR3: CASSLGLGGTTDTQYF. Written as DNA, the CDR3 is TGTGCCAGCAGCTTAGGGCTTGGAGGGACGACAGATACGCAGTATTTT. V usage is TRBV7-9 and J usage is TRBJ2-3; D may be TRBD2 (6 bases). The CDR3 consists of 16 residues. The ends were cut back, 1 base at V and 3 bases at J, with 14 bases in the middle. CDR1 SEHNR and CDR2 FQNEAQ come from the germline V gene (reference sequence).

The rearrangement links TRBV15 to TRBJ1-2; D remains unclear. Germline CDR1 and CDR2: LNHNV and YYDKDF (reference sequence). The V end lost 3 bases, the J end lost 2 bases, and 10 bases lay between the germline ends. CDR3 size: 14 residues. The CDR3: CATSSSLPNYGYTF. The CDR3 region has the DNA TGTGCCACCAGCAGCTCTCTCCCCAACTATGGCTACACCTTC.